In this sample, the clone carrying this TCR beta chain turned up a few times. Antigen specificity is unknown. This sample was included in a study of T cell repertoires in cytomegalovirus infection. The trim removed 6 bases at V and 1 base at J, leaving 4 bases unmatched. The CDR3 is made up of 16 amino acids. Germline assignment: CDR1 MNHEY and CDR2 SVGEGT. TCRdb independently ran MiXCR on the reads; one entry per CDR3 protein. Of 100,000 or so distinct CDR3 sequences detected, 25% to 35% appear once; the ten largest clones hold roughly 70%. This sample comprised CD8+ T cells from cultured PBMCs, obtained from culture after CMV antigen stimulation. V gene TRBV6-2 or TRBV6-3 combines with J gene TRBJ2-3; 13 bases match TRBD2. The source of this sequence is a human donor in good health (CMV status not recorded). Some clones in this sample may be carry-over from other donors' samples. This chain's CDR3 is CASSAGTSGGTDTQYF. Here the CDR3 DNA reads TGTGCCAGCAGCGCCGGGACTAGCGGGGGCACAGATACGCAGTATTTT.